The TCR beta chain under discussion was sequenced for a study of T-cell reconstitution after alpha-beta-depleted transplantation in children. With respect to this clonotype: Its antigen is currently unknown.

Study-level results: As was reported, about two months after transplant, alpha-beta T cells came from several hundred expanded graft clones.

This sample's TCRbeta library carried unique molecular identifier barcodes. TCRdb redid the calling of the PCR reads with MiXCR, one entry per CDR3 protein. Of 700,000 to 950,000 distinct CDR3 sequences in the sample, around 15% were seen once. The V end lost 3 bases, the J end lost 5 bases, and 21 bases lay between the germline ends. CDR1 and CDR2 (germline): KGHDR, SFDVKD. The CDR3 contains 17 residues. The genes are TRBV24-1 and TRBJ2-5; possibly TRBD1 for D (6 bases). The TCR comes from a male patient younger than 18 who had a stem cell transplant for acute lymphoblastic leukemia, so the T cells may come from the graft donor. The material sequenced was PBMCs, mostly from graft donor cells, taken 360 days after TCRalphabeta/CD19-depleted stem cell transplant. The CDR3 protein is CATSDPGYGRGLETQYF. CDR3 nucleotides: TGTGCCACCAGTGATCCCGGATACGGCAGGGGCTTGGAGACCCAGTACTTC.